This entry lists 21 T cell receptor beta chains sequenced from one sample in a study of cytomegalovirus exposure and HLA in healthy donors. This table comes from immunoSEQ multiplex PCR, and its TCRdb copy is limited to in-frame clones, with some not included. This repertoire shows under 300,000 clones, 75% to 90% found once; its top ten account for roughly 1.2%. Sequencing was done on a sample of PBMCs. The receptors stem from a woman aged 25 to 39 in good health and CMV-seropositive.

The chain joins TRBV11-2 to TRBJ1-1; TRBD1 might be the D (6 bases). The CDR3 runs 17 residues. With 5 bases removed from V and 1 base from J, the gap between germline ends came to 20 bases. Germline lookup yields CDR1 SGHAT and CDR2 FQNNGV. CDR3 sequence: CASSPWRQGFGNTEAFF. CDR3 nucleotide sequence: TGTGCCAGCAGCCCCTGGCGTCAGGGGTTTGGGAACACTGAAGCTTTCTTT.

The V and J genes are TRBV7-3 and TRBJ2-2, with 9 positions matching TRBD2. The CDR3 runs 16 residues. Trimming cost V 5 bases and J 5 bases; bases outside gene matches: 9. Per germline, CDR1 SGHTA and CDR2 FQGTGA. The CDR3, as DNA: TGTGCCAGCAGCCAGGGCCCGGGACTAGCTACCGGGGAGCTGTTTTTT. It translates to CASSQGPGLATGELFF.

The rearrangement joins TRBV5-1 to TRBJ2-5, with TRBD2 matching over 10 bases. Trimming removed 3 bases from V and 8 bases from J; junction bases left unmatched: 13. Germline loops: CDR1 SGHRS, CDR2 YFSETQ. This CDR3 has 16 amino acids. This chain's CDR3 is CASSWGLKREGGTQYF. The CDR3 DNA sequence: TGCGCCAGCAGCTGGGGCCTTAAGCGGGAGGGAGGAACCCAGTACTTC.

J is TRBJ2-1 and V is TRBV7-3, with TRBD2 as a possible D gene (6 bases). Trimming stripped 5 bases from V and 2 bases from J, with 13 bases between. The CDR3 covers 15 residues. Germline CDR1 and CDR2: SGHTA and FQGTGA. The CDR3 protein is CASSPQAGPYNEQFF. CDR3 nucleotides: TGTGCCAGCAGCCCACAAGCGGGCCCCTACAATGAGCAGTTCTTC.

The V and J genes are TRBV6-5 and TRBJ2-5; D remains ambiguous. The germline V and J ends were trimmed by 3 bases and 5 bases, with 10 bases remaining between them. Germline V gene data show CDR1 as MNHEY and CDR2 as SVGAGI. This CDR3 is 13 amino acids long. Here the CDR3 DNA reads TGTGCCAGCAGTTATAATGTCGGGGAGACCCAGTACTTC. Residues: CASSYNVGETQYF.

This chain joins TRBV4-2 and TRBJ2-7; 11 nucleotides line up with TRBD2. The CDR3 length is 15 residues. The trim removed 1 base at V and 3 bases at J, leaving 2 bases unmatched. Germline CDR1 reads LGHNA; CDR2 reads YNFKEQ. The CDR3 protein is CASSQVGTSGYEQYF. The DNA for the CDR3 is TGTGCCAGCAGCCAAGTCGGGACTAGCGGCTACGAGCAGTACTTC.

The chain couples TRBV5-1 to TRBJ2-7; D is ambiguous. Looked up from germline, CDR1 is SGHRS and CDR2 is YFSETQ. Trimming cost V 3 bases and J 5 bases, with 12 bases left between them. This CDR3 contains 13 residues. The CDR3 DNA reads as TGCGCCAGCAGCTCCCCACAGAACAACGAGCAGTACTTC. Translating it yields CASSSPQNNEQYF.

This chain connects TRBV7-9 to TRBJ1-3; D gene unclear. From germline, CDR1 is SEHNR and CDR2 FQNEAQ (reference sequence). The CDR3 has 14 residues. Trimming left V 4 bases short and J 0 bases short, with 7 bases between. CDR3 nucleotide sequence: TGTGCCAGCAGCTCCTCGCGCTCTGGAAACACCATATATTTT. Translating gives CASSSSRSGNTIYF.

This clone was counted between two and nine times. The chain links TRBV19 to TRBJ2-7, with D maybe TRBD1 (5 bases). The V end lost 4 bases, the J end lost 4 bases, and 11 bases lay between the germline ends. CDR3 size: 13 residues. Germline V gives CDR1 LNHDA, CDR2 SQIVND (reference sequence). In nucleotides, the CDR3 is TGTGCCAGTAGTAGCCAGGGCCAGTACGAGCAGTACTTC. Amino acids: CASSSQGQYEQYF.

The chain has TRBV2 and TRBJ2-5; 7 bases are a match to TRBD2. CDR1 and CDR2 (germline): SNHLY, FYNNEI. The CDR3 loop spans 15 amino acids. V lost 6 bases to trimming and J lost 4 bases; unmatched junction nucleotides: 11. CDR3 region: CASSHPSPSGETQYF. The CDR3 nucleotides read TGTGCCAGCAGCCATCCATCCCCTAGCGGAGAGACCCAGTACTTC.

CDR3 bases: TGTGCCACCAGCAGAGGGGCGGGACTAGCTAACACCGGGGAGCTGTTTTTT. Translation gives CATSRGAGLANTGELFF. The chain links TRBV15 to TRBJ2-2; 9 bases match TRBD2. The CDR3 loop spans 17 amino acids. V lost 1 base and J lost 2; bases outside the gene matches: 5. Germline lookup yields CDR1 LNHNV and CDR2 YYDKDF (reference sequence).

This chain links TRBV27 with TRBJ2-7; D perhaps matches TRBD2 (5 bases). V lost 2 bases and J 7 bases, leaving 12 bases between the germline ends. CDR3 length: 13 amino acids. Germline V gene sequence: CDR1 MNHEY, CDR2 SMNVEV (reference sequence). CDR3 loop: CASSLSGTGEQYF. The CDR3 DNA follows: TGTGCCAGCAGTTTAAGCGGTACCGGGGAGCAGTACTTC.

The chain is built from TRBV4-1 and TRBJ2-2; D is uncertain. Germline V gene lookup returns CDR1 MGHRA and CDR2 YSYEKL. V lost 4 bases to trimming and J lost 2 bases, with 14 bases between them. This CDR3 region has 16 residues. CDR3: CASSRGTPINTGELFF. The CDR3 bases are TGCGCCAGCAGCCGAGGTACACCGATAAACACCGGGGAGCTGTTTTTT.

The chain links TRBV5-1 to TRBJ2-5, with 15 bases identical to TRBD2. Losses at the gene ends were 4 bases for V and 5 bases for J; bases not matched to a gene: 9. This CDR3 contains 17 residues. CDR1 is SGHRS, CDR2 YFSETQ, per germline. In DNA form, the CDR3 reads TGCGCCAGCAGCCCGCCAGGACTAGCGGGAGGGGCGGAGACCCAGTACTTC. Amino acids: CASSPPGLAGGAETQYF.

This chain uses TRBV19 with TRBJ2-7, with TRBD1 matching over 10 bases. CDR1 and CDR2 (germline): LNHDA, SQIVND (reference sequence). Trimming took 3 bases from V and 2 from J; bases not matched to a gene: 1. The CDR3 totals 14 residues. The CDR3 sequence is CASSIGTGAYEQYF. DNA of the CDR3: TGTGCCAGTAGTATTGGGACAGGGGCCTACGAGCAGTACTTC.

The chain combines TRBV4-1 with TRBJ1-2; 7 nucleotides align to TRBD1. Germline V gives CDR1 MGHRA, CDR2 YSYEKL. The J segment lost 5 bases and the V segment lost 0 bases, leaving 9 bases of the junction unmatched. The CDR3 is made up of 16 amino acids. In DNA, the CDR3 is TGCGCCAGCAGCCAAGATATTTTGCAGGGGGGATATGGCTACACCTTC. Translating gives CASSQDILQGGYGYTF.

The V call is TRBV29-1, the J call TRBJ1-3, with D unclear. CDR1 is SQVTM and CDR2 is ANQGSEA in the germline V gene. V lost 7 bases to trimming and J lost 0 bases, with 13 bases between them. This CDR3 is built from 14 residues. CDR3 DNA sequence: TGCAGCGCCAAAGAGTCCGGCTCTGGAAACACCATATATTTT. Protein sequence: CSAKESGSGNTIYF.

The rearrangement links TRBV5-1 to TRBJ1-3; the D gene is possibly TRBD1 (6 bases). The V end was cut by 0 bases, the J end by 0 bases, with 7 bases between. Per the germline V gene, CDR1 is SGHRS and CDR2 is YFSETQ. This CDR3 spans 15 amino acids. The CDR3 DNA sequence: TGCGCCAGCAGCTTGGGACAGGACTCTGGAAACACCATATATTTT. Translated: CASSLGQDSGNTIYF.

The chain links TRBV19 to TRBJ1-2; possibly TRBD1 for D (5 bases). V was shortened by 5 bases and J by 6 bases, with 16 bases between the two germline ends. This CDR3 has 14 residues. Germline assignment: CDR1 LNHDA and CDR2 SQIVND (reference sequence). The CDR3: CASSDGRDMHGYTF. CDR3 bases: TGTGCCAGTAGTGATGGCAGGGATATGCATGGCTACACCTTC.

CDR3 residues: CASRGAEQYF. DNA of the CDR3: TGTGCCAGCAGGGGGGCGGAGCAGTACTTC. This chain connects TRBV2 to TRBJ2-7; possible D gene TRBD1, 6 bases. V was clipped by 6 bases and J by 7 bases, with 7 bases between them. CDR1 and CDR2 (germline): SNHLY, FYNNEI. This CDR3 contains 10 residues.

V gene TRBV5-1 combines with J gene TRBJ1-2, with TRBD1 identical over 7 bases. Germline V gives CDR1 SGHRS, CDR2 YFSETQ. Trimming removed 2 bases from V and 10 bases from J; junction bases left unmatched: 11. There are 14 residues in the CDR3. In nucleotides, the CDR3 is TGCGCCAGCAGCTTTCAGGAAGGGGGCTCAGACTACACCTTC. This gives the protein CASSFQEGGSDYTF.